This is a list of T cell receptor beta chains from one sample in a study of blood T cell repertoires in COVID-19. Using immunoSEQ multiplex PCR, the repertoire was profiled, and TCRdb retains in-frame clones only, with some absent. The repertoire includes approximately 230,000 clones, 70% to 90% of them detected once, and approximately 1.4% sits in the top ten. The sequenced material came from peripheral blood. The receptor set was obtained from a man older than 75 with acute or convalescent COVID-19. The CDR3 runs from the conserved cysteine through the conserved F or W. The D gene is left open where the match is weak. Clone size, where shown, is once, few, many, or a class for clones that have expanded.

j_call | v_call | d_call | clone_size | cdr3_aa | cdr3_nt
TRBJ2-2 | TRBV9 | . | . | CASRTDANTGELFF | TGTGCCAGCAGGACAGACGCGAACACCGGGGAGCTGTTTTTT
TRBJ2-5 | TRBV28 | . | . | CASRKGETGETQYF | TGTGCCAGCAGAAAGGGGGAAACGGGGGAGACCCAGTACTTC
TRBJ2-7 | TRBV7-9 | TRBD2 | . | CASSSLAGVYEQYF | TGTGCCAGCAGCAGTCTAGCGGGAGTCTACGAGCAGTACTTC
TRBJ1-1 | TRBV5-1 | . | . | CASSRGTEAFF | TGCGCCAGCAGTCGAGGCACTGAAGCTTTCTTT
TRBJ1-4 | TRBV6-5 | . | . | CASTDSPNEKLFF | TGTGCCAGCACAGACAGCCCTAATGAAAAACTGTTTTTT
TRBJ2-7 | TRBV15 | . | few | CATSRDLDGNSYEQYF | TGTGCCACCAGCAGAGATCTTGACGGGAACTCCTACGAGCAGTACTTC
TRBJ1-5 | TRBV6-5 | TRBD1 | . | CASREYWTGNQPQHF | TGTGCCAGCAGGGAGTACTGGACAGGGAATCAGCCCCAGCATTTT
TRBJ1-3 | TRBV3-1/TRBV3-2 | . | . | CASSQVPLSSGNTIYF | TGTGCCAGCAGCCAAGTCCCTCTGAGCTCTGGAAACACCATATATTTT
TRBJ1-2 | TRBV7-9 | . | . | CASSLVRDSSSF | TGTGCCAGCAGCCTTGTCCGGGACTCCTCTTCCTTC
TRBJ2-1 | TRBV11-3 | TRBD2 | . | CASSLEPGRGDYNEQFF | TGTGCCAGCAGCTTAGAACCTGGGCGGGGGGACTACAATGAGCAGTTCTTC
TRBJ2-3 | TRBV5-4 | . | once | CASSFRAADTQYF | TGTGCCAGCAGCTTCAGGGCCGCAGATACGCAGTATTTT
TRBJ1-1 | TRBV2 | . | . | CASVWRTEAFF | TGTGCCAGTGTATGGCGGACTGAAGCTTTCTTT
TRBJ2-1 | TRBV7-9 | . | . | CASSPSGPYNEQFF | TGTGCCAGCAGCCCCAGCGGTCCTTACAATGAGCAGTTCTTC
TRBJ1-1 | TRBV7-3 | . | . | CASSSQVLRAEAFF | TGTGCCAGCAGCTCGCAGGTCTTAAGAGCTGAAGCTTTCTTT
TRBJ1-1 | TRBV6-5 | . | . | CASSYLTQGNTEAFF | TGTGCCAGCAGTTATTTAACACAGGGCAACACTGAAGCTTTCTTT
TRBJ2-3 | TRBV7-8 | TRBD2 | . | CASRKLAGGRGDTQYF | TGTGCCAGCAGGAAACTAGCGGGAGGGCGAGGAGATACGCAGTATTTT
TRBJ1-5 | TRBV4-2 | TRBD1 | . | CASSQVQGAQPQHF | TGTGCCAGCAGCCAAGTTCAGGGGGCGCAGCCCCAGCATTTT
TRBJ2-1 | TRBV25-1 | TRBD2 | . | CASSKTSGILNNEQFF | TGTGCCAGCAGTAAGACTAGCGGTATCCTTAACAATGAGCAGTTCTTC
TRBJ2-2 | TRBV7-3 | . | . | CASSLNGAANTGELFF | TGTGCCAGCAGCTTAAACGGTGCCGCGAACACCGGGGAGCTGTTTTTT
TRBJ2-2 | TRBV29-1 | . | . | CSGGWANTGELFF | TGCAGCGGCGGGTGGGCGAACACCGGGGAGCTGTTTTTT
TRBJ2-4 | TRBV2 | . | . | CASSDQNLAKNIQYF | TGTGCCAGCAGTGACCAAAATTTAGCCAAAAACATTCAGTACTTC
TRBJ2-1 | TRBV7-9 | TRBD1 | . | CASSRQGIMVNEQFF | TGTGCCAGCAGCCGACAGGGCATTATGGTCAATGAGCAGTTCTTC
TRBJ1-5 | TRBV21-1 | . | . | CASPGVQPQHF | TGTGCCAGCCCGGGGGTTCAGCCCCAGCATTTT
TRBJ2-1 | TRBV15 | . | . | CATSRDTGRYNEQFF | TGTGCCACCAGCAGAGATACAGGGCGCTACAATGAGCAGTTCTTC
TRBJ2-3 | TRBV5-8 | . | . | CASSPSLATDTQYF | TGTGCCAGCAGCCCGTCCCTGGCCACAGATACGCAGTATTTT